The 7 T cell receptor beta chains below were found in one sample sequenced in a study of blood T cell repertoires in COVID-19. Some clones are missing from TCRdb's copy, which holds only in-frame ones; the method was immunoSEQ multiplex PCR. The sample gives fewer than 300,000 clones, roughly 80% of which show up once; almost 1.5% is in the top ten. Sequencing was performed on peripheral blood. The receptors derive from a human donor with COVID-19, enrolled during active disease. The donor label of this sample is uncertain.

The genes are TRBV5-1 and TRBJ1-2; D gene unclear. The CDR3 runs 14 residues. From germline, CDR1 is SGHRS and CDR2 YFSETQ. V was trimmed by 4 bases and J by 4 bases, leaving 14 bases between them. The DNA of the CDR3 is TGCGCCAGCAGCGGAATGGCTGGCGGCTATGGCTACACCTTC. This sequence encodes CASSGMAGGYGYTF. The full variable domain, in which reference TRBV5-1 and TRBJ1-2 provide the parts outside the CDR3, is KAGVTQTPRYLIKTRGQQVTLSCSPISGHRSVSWYQQTPGQGLQFLFEYFSETQRNKGNFPGRFSGRQFSNSRSEMNVSTLELGDSALYLCASSGMAGGYGYTFGSGTRLTVV.

This chain uses TRBV30 with TRBJ1-6; the match to TRBD1 covers 7 bases. Germline-derived CDR1 and CDR2 are GTSNPN and SVGIG (reference sequence). V shed 3 bases, J shed 7 bases, and the junction held 3 bases outside the gene matches. The CDR3 extends over 13 amino acids. The CDR3 nucleotides read TGTGCCTGGAGGGGACAGCCCAATTCACCCCTCCACTTT. Translation: CAWRGQPNSPLHF.

The chain employs TRBV11-2 and TRBJ2-5; D may be TRBD2 (6 bases). The CDR3 runs to 15 residues. The germline V gene has CDR1 SGHAT and CDR2 FQNNGV. V lost 1 base to trimming and J lost 3 bases, with 12 bases between them. CDR3 nucleotide sequence: TGTGCCAGCAGCTTAGTCGGGGGAACGGAAGAGACCCAGTACTTC. It codes for CASSLVGGTEETQYF. Full variable domain (rest looked up from reference TRBV11-2 and TRBJ2-5): EAGVAQSPRYKIIEKRQSVAFWCNPISGHATLYWYQQILGQGPKLLIQFQNNGVVDDSQLPKDRFSAERLKGVDSTLKIQPAKLEDSAVYLCASSLVGGTEETQYFGPGTRLLVL.

Here the CDR3 reads CASGQGRNTEAFF. DNA of the CDR3: TGTGCCAGTGGACAGGGTCGGAACACTGAAGCTTTCTTT. This sequence joins TRBV19 and TRBJ1-1; the match to TRBD1 covers 8 bases. The ends lost 8 bases at V and 1 base at J; junction bases unmatched: 3. Germline V CDR1 and CDR2: LNHDA, SQIVND (reference sequence). The CDR3 length is 13 residues.

The V gene is TRBV28, the J gene TRBJ2-5; D gene ambiguous. The CDR3 length is 12 residues. Germline values: CDR1 MDHEN, CDR2 SYDVKM. Trimming stripped 2 bases from V and 5 bases from J, with 6 bases between. The CDR3 DNA sequence: TGTGCCAGCAGTTTAGAGGCTGAGACCCAGTACTTC. Protein: CASSLEAETQYF.

This chain uses TRBV6-4 with TRBJ2-3, with 7 bases that match TRBD2. The CDR3 is 14 residues long. CDR1 is MRHNA and CDR2 is SNTAGT in the germline V gene. V dropped 4 bases and J dropped 2; count of bases not matched to a gene: 3. The CDR3 loop is CASSAGGATDTQYF. The CDR3 DNA reads as TGTGCCAGCAGTGCGGGGGGAGCCACAGATACGCAGTATTTT.

This chain uses TRBV6-4 with TRBJ1-2; 9 bases agree with TRBD1. Trimming took 8 bases from V and 6 from J; bases not matched to a gene: 7. Germline-derived CDR1 and CDR2 are MRHNA and SNTAGT. There are 13 residues in the CDR3. The CDR3 sequence: CASASGQGNGYTF. The CDR3 DNA is TGTGCCAGCGCCTCGGGACAGGGCAATGGCTACACCTTC.